This T cell receptor (beta chain) was obtained from a study of cytomegalovirus exposure and HLA in healthy donors. The CDR3 contains 16 residues. Germline CDR1 is SGHRS and CDR2 is YFSETQ. Trimming cost V 5 bases and J 0 bases, with 15 bases left between them. Primers for the PCR totalled 60 Vbeta and 13 Jbeta. Profiling relied on immunoSEQ multiplex PCR, and the TCRdb table lists in-frame clones only, not all of them. Of 150,000 to 200,000 clones listed, over 75% are singletons. Findings of the study overall: There were reportedly fewer N-insertions in an Asian-associated ancestry cluster than the approximately 670-donor mean, in a later analysis. Another analysis was done later, and it associated fewer than 20,000 TCR beta sequences with HLA alleles at 0.05 false discovery rate. Some V segments could not be told apart, so they were left out, TRBV6-2 and TRBV6-3 among them.

A word on this clone: As yet, its antigen is unknown.

Sequencing was performed on PBMCs. This chain joins TRBV5-1 and TRBJ2-1; the D gene is possibly TRBD2 (6 bases). The source of this sequence is a woman between 45 and 60 years old in good health and CMV-seronegative. The CDR3 region has the DNA TGCGCCAGCAGTCGAGCCATGACTAGCTCCTACAATGAGCAGTTCTTC. Its protein product is CASSRAMTSSYNEQFF.